This TCR beta chain emerged from a study of breast tumors, draining lymph nodes, adjacent tissues. Study-wide results and caveats: Tumors had less TCR diversity than lymph nodes, more than nontumor tissue. Luminal-like breast cancer showed significantly higher tumor–nontumor repertoire similarity than basal-like.

As concerns this clonotype: Its antigen is not identified.

Using its own MiXCR run on the multiplex PCR reads, TCRdb lists one record per CDR3 protein. Among 150,000 to 200,000 distinct CDR3 sequences listed, roughly 30% were seen once. From germline, CDR1 is MNHEY and CDR2 SVGAGI. Trimming removed 7 bases from V and 2 bases from J, with 18 bases in between. The CDR3 has 16 amino acids. The lymph nodes were axillary draining lymph nodes from breast cancer patients. The material sequenced was axillary lymph node tissue. The clonotype was recovered from a female donor with breast cancer. Some clones in this sample may be carry-over from other donors' samples. The V call is TRBV6-5, the J call TRBJ1-5; unclear D gene. CDR3 sequence (DNA): TGTGCCAGCACTTCGCCCGGGCAGTTGGGCAATCAGCCCCAGCATTTT. This sequence encodes CASTSPGQLGNQPQHF.